Given below is one TCR beta chain in context. The data were taken from a study of blood T cell repertoires in COVID-19. Study-wide context: Acute and convalescent COVID-19 samples came from the United States, Italy and Spain.

Recovered participants had two consecutive negative NP/OP PCR tests, healthcare professional clearance, or symptom resolution. Study processing details: Amplifying reference gene primers gave estimates of nucleated cell counts. Generated by immunoSEQ multiplex PCR, the TCRdb table keeps only in-frame clones and is missing some. The V and J calls and clone size come from that table; D and trimming were worked out from the DNA. The table shows about 290,000 clones, with about nine tenths occurring only once. This CDR3 spans 12 amino acids. Per the germline V gene, CDR1 is SGHRS and CDR2 is YFSETQ. V lost 5 bases to trimming and J lost 5 bases, with 11 bases between them.

V gene TRBV5-1 combines with J gene TRBJ2-7, with D maybe TRBD1 (5 bases). Source material: PBMCs or T cells enriched from blood (not recorded which). The sequence was obtained from a woman in her thirties or forties who had recovered from COVID-19. CDR3 sequence reads: CASRQTGDEQYF. CDR3 DNA: TGCGCCAGCAGGCAAACAGGAGACGAGCAGTACTTC.